Following are 26 T cell receptor beta chains from one sample sequenced in a study of OX40 agonist ivuxolimab in advanced cancers. The table came from immunoSEQ multiplex PCR; TCRdb's copy has only in-frame clones and leaves some out. The sample shows 70,000 to 95,000 clones, around 90% of them seen only once. The material sequenced was CD4+ or CD8+ T cells sorted from blood, taken in a trial of the OX40 agonist ivuxolimab. Receptors were obtained from an adult with an advanced solid tumor such as melanoma, head and neck, liver or kidney cancer.

V is TRBV6-5 and J is TRBJ2-2; D unresolved. CDR3 length equals 16 residues. CDR1 is MNHEY and CDR2 is SVGAGI in the germline V gene. V gave up 2 bases and J gave up 0 bases, with 10 bases separating them. The CDR3 sequence is CASSYEQRSNTGELFF. The CDR3 DNA sequence: TGTGCCAGCAGTTACGAACAGAGATCGAACACCGGGGAGCTGTTTTTT.

The chain joins TRBV29-1 to TRBJ2-3, with 10 bases identical to TRBD2. The ends lost 7 bases at V and 4 bases at J; junction bases unmatched: 14. In germline, CDR1 is SQVTM, CDR2 ANQGSEA. CDR3 length: 16 residues. The CDR3 coding sequence is TGCAGCGCCCGCTCGTCTAGCGGGGGCCGGCCAGATACGCAGTATTTT. Its protein product is CSARSSSGGRPDTQYF.

V and J are TRBV4-2 and TRBJ2-5; TRBD2 aligns across 11 bases. This CDR3 comprises 18 residues. Per germline, CDR1 LGHNA and CDR2 YNFKEQ. Germline trimming cut 1 base from V and 5 bases from J; bases unmatched to any gene: 12. The CDR3, as DNA: TGTGCCAGCAGCCAAGGGGACGTAGCGGGGGGGCTGAAGGAGACCCAGTACTTC. It codes for CASSQGDVAGGLKETQYF.

The rearrangement links TRBV19 to TRBJ1-5, with D perhaps TRBD1 (5 bases). Trimming removed 9 bases from V and 2 bases from J, with 14 bases in between. From germline, CDR1 is LNHDA and CDR2 SQIVND (reference sequence). The CDR3 covers 14 residues. CDR3 sequence: CASGGGQGNQPQHF. CDR3 DNA: TGTGCCAGCGGCGGGGGTCAAGGCAATCAGCCCCAGCATTTT.

About this clone: An end of the junction differs from the germline gene, which may be a read error. V usage is TRBV30 and J usage is TRBJ2-5; possibly TRBD2 for D (6 bases). CDR1 and CDR2 (germline): GTSNPN, SVGIG (reference sequence). This CDR3 region has 14 residues. Here the CDR3 DNA reads TGTGCCTGGAGTGTACTTTCAGCGCCGGGGGTTAGCGACTTC. It codes for CAWSVLSAPGVSDF. Filled out from reference TRBV30 and TRBJ2-5, the complete variable domain reads SQTIHQWPATLVQPVGSPLSLECTVEGTSNPNLYWYRQAAGRGLQLLFYSVGIGQISSEVPQNLSASRPQDRQFILSSKKLLLSDSGFYLCAWSVLSAPGVSDFGPGTRLLVL.

The chain uses TRBV19 and TRBJ1-5; D gene uncertain. Germline assignment: CDR1 LNHDA and CDR2 SQIVND (reference sequence). The CDR3 is 15 residues long. The V end lost 2 bases, the J end lost 0 bases, and 8 bases lay between the germline ends. The CDR3, as DNA: TGTGCCAGTAGTATAATGACGGGTAGCAATCAGCCCCAGCATTTT. This translates into CASSIMTGSNQPQHF.

The chain joins TRBV7-8 to TRBJ1-1; D remains ambiguous. The germline V and J ends were trimmed by 1 base and 4 bases, with 4 bases remaining between them. The germline CDR1 and CDR2 sequences are SGHVS and FQNEAQ. This CDR3 region has 12 residues. CDR3 nucleotide sequence: TGTGCCAGCAGCTTAGGGGCCACTGAAGCTTTCTTT. It encodes CASSLGATEAFF. The variable domain in full, with the rest retrieved from reference TRBV7-8 and TRBJ1-1, is GAGVSQSPRYKVAKRGQDVALRCDPISGHVSLFWYQQALGQGPEFLTYFQNEAQLDKSGLPSDRFFAERPEGSVSTLKIQRTQQEDSAVYLCASSLGATEAFFGQGTRLTVV.

The rearrangement joins TRBV11-2 to TRBJ1-1; TRBD1 matches 7 bases. V was pared by 8 bases and J by 4 bases, with 4 bases of the junction left unmatched. The V gene's germline CDR1 is SGHAT and CDR2 FQNNGV. The CDR3 runs to 12 residues. CDR3: CASGYRGTEAFF. The CDR3 DNA is TGTGCCAGCGGATACAGGGGCACTGAAGCTTTCTTT.

The V gene is TRBV28, the J gene TRBJ1-4; no firm D call. Trimming stripped 6 bases from V and 5 bases from J, with 16 bases between. Germline CDR1 and CDR2: MDHEN and SYDVKM. This CDR3 is 15 amino acids long. CDR3 DNA: TGTGCCAGCAGCCCCTTCGGGGTAGAAAATGAAAAACTGTTTTTT. Its translation is CASSPFGVENEKLFF.

The chain recombines TRBV5-5 with TRBJ1-2, with D unresolved. Per the germline V gene, CDR1 is SGHKS and CDR2 is YYEKEE (reference sequence). This CDR3 comprises 13 residues. V was pared by 4 bases and J by 1 base, with 8 bases between. The DNA for the CDR3 is TGTGCCAGCAGCAGTGCCCTTAACTATGGCTACACCTTC. Encoded protein: CASSSALNYGYTF. Drawing the rest from reference TRBV5-5 and TRBJ1-2, the complete variable domain is DAGVTQSPTHLIKTRGQQVTLRCSPISGHKSVSWYQQVLGQGPQFIFQYYEKEERGRGNFPDRFSARQFPNYSSELNVNALLLGDSALYLCASSSALNYGYTFGSGTRLTVV.

The chain joins TRBV6-5 to TRBJ2-3; D gene uncertain. The CDR3 spans 13 residues. V was cut by 0 bases and J by 4 bases, with 5 bases left in between. The germline V gene encodes CDR1 MNHEY and CDR2 SVGAGI. This CDR3 reads CASSYSRSDTQYF. The CDR3 DNA reads TGTGCCAGCAGTTACTCCCGGTCAGATACGCAGTATTTT.

The chain employs TRBV6-5 and TRBJ1-2, with D possibly matching TRBD1 (5 bases). The CDR3 is 15 residues long. Germline V gene sequence: CDR1 MNHEY, CDR2 SVGAGI. Trimming cost V 6 bases and J 4 bases, with 18 bases left between them. Here the CDR3 reads CASRRTGGGSYGYTF. The CDR3 DNA is TGTGCCAGCAGAAGAACTGGGGGGGGTTCCTATGGCTACACCTTC.

This clone was counted between two and nine times. The genes are TRBV6-1 and TRBJ2-2; D perhaps matches TRBD1 (5 bases). Trimming pared 7 bases from V and 4 bases from J, leaving 13 bases between. Germline CDR1 and CDR2: MNHNS and SASEGT. The CDR3 runs 14 residues. The CDR3 nucleotides are TGTGCCAGCACCCCACCAGGGCGCACCGGGGAGCTGTTTTTT. It specifies CASTPPGRTGELFF.

V is TRBV7-9 and J is TRBJ2-7; 8 bases are shared with TRBD2. Germline-derived CDR1 and CDR2 are SEHNR and FQNEAQ (reference sequence). J gave up 1 base and V 2 bases, and 4 bases lay outside the gene matches. This CDR3 is built from 15 residues. CDR3 DNA: TGTGCCAGCAGCTTATCGGTAGCGGGGTCCTACGAGCAGTACGTC. The encoded protein is CASSLSVAGSYEQYV.

The gene calls are TRBV4-1 and TRBJ2-1, with unresolved D. The CDR3 runs to 13 residues. The germline V and J ends were trimmed by 6 bases and 5 bases, with 11 bases remaining between them. The germline gives CDR1 MGHRA, CDR2 YSYEKL. This chain's CDR3 is CASRKAGDNEQFF. In nucleotides, the CDR3 is TGCGCCAGCAGGAAAGCTGGGGACAATGAGCAGTTCTTC.

This chain uses TRBV7-3 with TRBJ1-6; the D gene is possibly TRBD1 (5 bases). The germline V gene has CDR1 SGHTA and CDR2 FQGTGA. This CDR3 has 14 amino acids. The V and J ends lost 5 bases and 13 bases respectively, with 18 bases between them. Here the CDR3 DNA reads TGTGCCAGCAGCCGAACGGGACCTCAAGCCCCCCTCCACTTT. It codes for CASSRTGPQAPLHF.

The rearrangement links TRBV7-2 to TRBJ2-3; 7 bases agree with TRBD2. This CDR3 has 16 amino acids. CDR1 and CDR2 (germline): SGHTA, FQGNSA. The trim removed 5 bases at V and 8 bases at J, leaving 16 bases unmatched. CDR3 DNA: TGTGCCAGCAGCACCGCCCTAGCGGACCGGTTTGTTACGCAGTATTTT. This sequence encodes CASSTALADRFVTQYF.

This clone was detected only once. This sequence joins TRBV29-1 and TRBJ1-2; no firm D call. V was cut by 0 bases and J by 5 bases, with 10 bases left in between. The CDR3 consists of 13 residues. Germline V gives CDR1 SQVTM, CDR2 ANQGSEA. The CDR3 loop reads CSVEDGPGYGYTF. CDR3 bases: TGCAGCGTTGAAGATGGGCCGGGATATGGCTACACCTTC.

This clone was counted only a few times. This rearrangement joins TRBV27 to TRBJ1-5, with 8 bases matching TRBD1. The J segment lost 3 bases and the V segment lost 7 bases, leaving 2 bases of the junction unmatched. The CDR3 has 13 amino acids. Germline CDR1 and CDR2: MNHEY and SMNVEV (reference sequence). CDR3 loop: CASKTGVNQPQHF. CDR3 nucleotide sequence: TGTGCCAGCAAGACAGGGGTCAATCAGCCCCAGCATTTT.

V usage is TRBV11-2 and J usage is TRBJ1-1; 7 nucleotides line up with TRBD1. CDR1 is SGHAT, CDR2 FQNNGV, per germline. Trimming at V came to 2 bases and at J to 3 bases, leaving 6 bases not matched to a gene. The CDR3 totals 15 residues. CDR3 coding DNA: TGTGCCAGCAGCTTAAGACAGGGTGGGGACACTGAAGCTTTCTTT. Encoded protein: CASSLRQGGDTEAFF.

The rearrangement joins TRBV6-5 to TRBJ2-4, with a tentative D call TRBD2 (7 bases). CDR3 length: 14 residues. V was trimmed by 5 bases and J by 2 bases, leaving 10 bases between them. Germline CDR1 MNHEY, CDR2 SVGAGI. CDR3 coding DNA: TGTGCCAGCAGTAGGGGGGGCCCCAAAAACATTCAGTACTTC. Its protein product is CASSRGGPKNIQYF.

The CDR3 sequence: CASSLLSPAGPNTEAFF. CDR3 sequence (DNA): TGTGCCAGCAGCTTGTTATCTCCGGCAGGCCCGAACACTGAAGCTTTCTTT. This chain uses TRBV5-5 with TRBJ1-1; D is unresolved. The CDR3 spans 17 residues. Germline V gives CDR1 SGHKS, CDR2 YYEKEE (reference sequence). V lost 1 base, J lost 1 base, and 17 bases lay in between.

This rearrangement joins TRBV5-6 to TRBJ2-1, with TRBD2 matching over 8 bases. The J segment lost 0 bases and the V segment lost 4 bases, leaving 0 bases of the junction unmatched. CDR1 is SGHDT, CDR2 YYEEEE, per germline. The CDR3 totals 14 residues. For the CDR3, the DNA is TGTGCCAGCAGCCGGGGGGGCTCCTACAATGAGCAGTTCTTC. Translation gives CASSRGGSYNEQFF.

The chain couples TRBV6-4 to TRBJ2-2; 10 bases line up with TRBD1. Unmatched junction bases numbered 10, after V lost 5 bases and J lost 7 bases. The germline V gene encodes CDR1 MRHNA and CDR2 SNTAGT. The CDR3 sequence is 16 residues long. CDR3 region: CASSFPGTGDDGELFF. The CDR3 DNA sequence: TGTGCCAGCAGTTTCCCCGGGACAGGGGATGACGGGGAGCTGTTTTTT.

This clone has only a few counts. The chain couples TRBV2 to TRBJ1-5, with D hard to call. Germline V CDR1 and CDR2: SNHLY, FYNNEI. CDR3 length equals 14 residues. The V and J ends lost 0 bases and 5 bases respectively, with 8 bases between them. CDR3 region: CASSEARADQPQHF. The CDR3, as DNA: TGTGCCAGCAGTGAAGCGCGTGCTGATCAGCCCCAGCATTTT.

The V and J genes are TRBV6-5 and TRBJ1-2, with D unclear. Germline assignment: CDR1 MNHEY and CDR2 SVGAGI. The CDR3 spans 14 residues. V was clipped by 4 bases and J by 2 bases, with 11 bases between them. The CDR3 loop is CASSSRTVNYGYTF. The DNA for the CDR3 is TGTGCCAGCAGTTCCCGGACGGTGAACTATGGCTACACCTTC.